What follows are 8 T cell receptor beta chains derived from one specimen sequenced in a study of cytomegalovirus exposure and HLA in healthy donors. PCR employed 60 Vbeta and 13 Jbeta primers. TCRdb's copy holds only in-frame clones and misses some; the assay was immunoSEQ multiplex PCR. The sample gives roughly 150,000 clones, approximately 81% of which show up once; 2% to 3% is in the top ten. The sample consisted of PBMCs. The receptors stem from a man under 40 in good health and CMV-seropositive.

This clone was seen more than once but under ten times. This chain links TRBV6-1 with TRBJ2-6; D unclear. The V gene lost 4 bases and the J gene lost 0 bases, with 4 bases spanning the gap. Germline-derived CDR1 and CDR2 are MNHNS and SASEGT. The CDR3 spans 14 residues. DNA of the CDR3: TGTGCCAGCAGTGTCGGCTCTGGGGCCAACGTCCTGACTTTC. It specifies CASSVGSGANVLTF.

The chain couples TRBV5-4 to TRBJ1-6; no clear D gene. Germline CDR1 and CDR2: SGHNT and YYREEE (reference sequence). The CDR3 spans 15 residues. The V and J ends lost 0 bases and 14 bases respectively, with 18 bases between them. CDR3 sequence: CASSLGSSGKRALHF. The CDR3 nucleotides are TGTGCCAGCAGCTTGGGATCGTCGGGCAAGCGGGCCCTCCACTTT.

The CDR3 protein is CASSLWQGYEQYF. CDR3 DNA sequence: TGTGCCAGCAGCTTATGGCAGGGCTACGAGCAGTACTTC. The chain carries TRBV11-2 and TRBJ2-7; possibly TRBD1 for D (5 bases). The CDR3 loop spans 13 amino acids. The V end was cut by 2 bases, the J end by 3 bases, with 8 bases between. CDR1 SGHAT and CDR2 FQNNGV come from the germline V gene.

This clone was seen a single time. J is TRBJ1-5 and V is TRBV19, with 9 positions matching TRBD1. Trimming took 3 bases from V and 6 from J; bases not matched to a gene: 6. Germline CDR1 LNHDA, CDR2 SQIVND (reference sequence). CDR3 length equals 15 residues. CDR3 protein: CASSIVTGGIQPQHF. The CDR3 coding sequence is TGTGCCAGTAGTATCGTGACAGGGGGGATTCAGCCCCAGCATTTT. The entire variable domain, with the rest obtained from reference TRBV19 and TRBJ1-5, is as follows: DGGITQSPKYLFRKEGQNVTLSCEQNLNHDAMYWYRQDPGQGLRLIYYSQIVNDFQKGDIAEGYSVSREKKESFPLTVTSAQKNPTAFYLCASSIVTGGIQPQHFGDGTRLSIL.

CDR3 residues: CASSEGGRPDTQYF. The CDR3 DNA follows: TGTGCCAGCAGTGAAGGAGGCCGGCCAGATACGCAGTATTTT. The chain joins TRBV25-1 to TRBJ2-3; tentative D call: TRBD2 (5 bases). Trimming took off 2 bases at V and 4 bases at J, with 10 bases between the two ends. The CDR3 length is 14 residues. Germline CDR1 reads MGHDK; CDR2 reads SYGVNS.

A single count supports this clone. The chain combines TRBV19 with TRBJ2-1, with a weak D call TRBD1 (5 bases). Germline CDR1 and CDR2: LNHDA and SQIVND (reference sequence). V lost 11 bases, J lost 2 bases, and 19 bases lay in between. CDR3 length equals 15 residues. CDR3 nucleotides: TGTGCCTCTGGGGAAGGGGCTCTGACCTACAATGAGCAGTTCTTC. Translated: CASGEGALTYNEQFF.

This clone has only a few counts. This chain links TRBV7-2 with TRBJ2-1; D gene uncertain. CDR3 length: 15 amino acids. Trimming took 5 bases from V and 0 from J, leaving 11 bases between them. Germline lookup yields CDR1 SGHTA and CDR2 FQGNSA. The CDR3 nucleotides read TGTGCCAGCAGCCCCACTTACAGCTCCTACAATGAGCAGTTCTTC. It translates to CASSPTYSSYNEQFF.

The chain joins TRBV7-9 to TRBJ1-2; D may be TRBD1 (5 bases). Germline CDR1 is SEHNR and CDR2 is FQNEAQ (reference sequence). V was clipped by 3 bases and J by 3 bases, with 8 bases between them. This CDR3 comprises 13 residues. The CDR3 reads CASSFGRDYGYTF. Here the CDR3 DNA reads TGTGCCAGCAGCTTTGGCAGGGACTATGGCTACACCTTC.